The 16 T cell receptor beta chains below were found in one sample sequenced in a study of control samples from healthy donors and cancer patients. Repertoires were generated with immunoSEQ multiplex PCR, while TCRdb's copy carries only in-frame clones and drops some. The top ten hold under 14% of the sample, which has almost 85,000 clones, 84% seen once. Sequences were obtained from PBMCs. These receptors were taken from a man aged 55 to 69 with head and neck cancer.

The gene calls are TRBV18 and TRBJ1-1; TRBD1 might be the D (6 bases). This CDR3 contains 15 residues. Trimming removed 3 bases at V and 5 bases at J, with 16 bases between. Germline values: CDR1 KGHSH, CDR2 LQKENI. The CDR3 loop is CASSPTQGYRTEAFF. In DNA form, the CDR3 reads TGTGCCAGCTCACCTACCCAGGGGTATCGGACTGAAGCTTTCTTT.

This clone came up once. The genes are TRBV2 and TRBJ2-5; no clear D gene. V lost 4 bases to trimming and J lost 10 bases, with 19 bases between them. The CDR3 sequence is 14 residues long. CDR1 is SNHLY, CDR2 FYNNEI, per germline. CDR3 sequence: CASSVGPPPQDQYF. CDR3 nucleotide sequence: TGTGCCAGCAGTGTTGGCCCTCCGCCCCAGGACCAGTACTTC.

V usage is TRBV28 and J usage is TRBJ2-7, with D perhaps given as TRBD1 or TRBD2 (5 bases each). CDR1 is MDHEN and CDR2 is SYDVKM in the germline V gene. The CDR3 sequence is 13 residues long. Deletions cut 4 bases from V and 4 bases from J, with 11 bases between. CDR3: CASSWGSSYEQYF. For the CDR3, the DNA is TGTGCCAGCAGTTGGGGGAGCAGTTACGAGCAGTACTTC.

This clone has only a few counts. This chain uses TRBV25-1 with TRBJ2-3; D is undetermined. The germline gives CDR1 MGHDK, CDR2 SYGVNS. V was shortened by 3 bases and J by 2 bases, with 9 bases between the two germline ends. The CDR3 spans 14 residues. The CDR3 DNA sequence: TGTGCCAGCAGTGACCCGACAACCACAGATACGCAGTATTTT. It encodes CASSDPTTTDTQYF. Drawing the rest from reference TRBV25-1 and TRBJ2-3, the complete variable domain is EADIYQTPRYLVIGTGKKITLECSQTMGHDKMYWYQQDPGMELHLIHYSYGVNSTEKGDLSSESTVSRIRTEHFPLTLESARPSHTSQYLCASSDPTTTDTQYFGPGTRLTVL.

This clone is a singleton in its sample. This sequence joins TRBV28 and TRBJ2-5, with D tentatively TRBD1 or TRBD2 (5 bases each). Deletions cut 8 bases from V and 2 bases from J, with 15 bases between. Germline CDR1 MDHEN, CDR2 SYDVKM. This CDR3 spans 14 amino acids. CDR3 amino acids: CASLGEPGQETQYF. Written as DNA, the CDR3 is TGTGCCAGCCTTGGGGAGCCAGGGCAAGAGACCCAGTACTTC.

The gene calls are TRBV27 and TRBJ2-7, with a tentative D call TRBD2 (5 bases). CDR1 MNHEY and CDR2 SMNVEV come from the germline V gene (reference sequence). The CDR3 runs to 11 residues. V lost 5 bases, J lost 6 bases, and 8 bases lay in between. CDR3 coding DNA: TGTGCCAGCAGTCACGGGGTCGAGCAGTACTTC. Translation gives CASSHGVEQYF.

The V call is TRBV18, the J call TRBJ2-7, with D perhaps matching TRBD1 or TRBD2 (5 bases each). This CDR3 contains 13 residues. V was pared by 4 bases and J by 9 bases, with 16 bases between. Germline V gene lookup returns CDR1 KGHSH and CDR2 LQKENI. CDR3 in amino acids: CASSRGDQKGQYF. In nucleotides, the CDR3 is TGTGCCAGCTCACGTGGGGACCAAAAGGGGCAGTACTTC.

A remark on this clone: Other nucleotide sequences in the sample specify the same CDR3. The chain couples TRBV5-5 to TRBJ1-6; D might be TRBD1 (6 bases). With 1 base removed from V and 5 bases from J, the gap between germline ends came to 22 bases. The CDR3 totals 19 residues. CDR1 is SGHKS and CDR2 is YYEKEE in the germline V gene (reference sequence). For the CDR3, the DNA is TGTGCCAGCAGCTTGTATAAGGGGGGGTGGGGAACGAATAATTCACCCCTCCACTTT. Protein product: CASSLYKGGWGTNNSPLHF.

In this sample, this clone turned up many times. The chain uses TRBV3-1 (or the pseudogene TRBV3-2) and TRBJ1-6, with a weak D call TRBD1 (6 bases). Germline CDR1 LGHDT, CDR2 YNNKEL (reference sequence). The CDR3 loop spans 14 amino acids. V dropped 1 base and J dropped 10 bases, with 11 bases sitting between them. The CDR3: CASSQGRGSSPLHF. CDR3 sequence (DNA): TGTGCCAGCAGCCAAGGCAGGGGATCCTCACCCCTCCACTTT.

Only one count was recorded for this clone. The chain couples TRBV28 to TRBJ2-1; D is unclear. Germline CDR1 reads MDHEN; CDR2 reads SYDVKM. CDR3 length equals 12 residues. V was shortened by 6 bases and J by 2 bases, with 5 bases between the two germline ends. The CDR3 region has the DNA TGTGCCAGCAGCCTTCCCTACAATGAGCAGTTCTTC. This codes for CASSLPYNEQFF.

This clone showed up just once. The chain carries TRBV6-5 and TRBJ1-4; no definite D call. V dropped 4 bases and J dropped 11 bases, with 14 bases sitting between them. CDR3 length equals 13 residues. CDR1 MNHEY and CDR2 SVGAGI come from the germline V gene. For the CDR3, the DNA is TGTGCCAGCAGTTCTAACTCACCGGGGAAACTGTTTTTT. Amino acids: CASSSNSPGKLFF.

This clone was seen only once. This chain uses TRBV28 with TRBJ1-2, with D hard to call. The CDR3 is 14 amino acids. Trimming took 6 bases from V and 2 from J, leaving 13 bases between them. Looked up from germline, CDR1 is MDHEN and CDR2 is SYDVKM. Written as DNA, the CDR3 is TGTGCCAGCAGCCGACCTCCGGGGAACTATGGCTACACCTTC. Translation gives CASSRPPGNYGYTF.

This clone was detected only once. The genes are TRBV10-3 and TRBJ1-4; tentative D call: TRBD1 (6 bases). The CDR3 is 15 residues long. The V and J ends lost 0 bases and 5 bases respectively, with 10 bases between them. The germline V gene encodes CDR1 ENHRY and CDR2 SYGVKD. CDR3 amino acids: CAISESQGGNEKLFF. In DNA, the CDR3 is TGTGCCATCAGTGAGTCACAAGGGGGAAATGAAAAACTGTTTTTT.

This chain links TRBV7-9 with TRBJ2-1; D unresolved. Germline-derived CDR1 and CDR2 are SEHNR and FQNEAQ (reference sequence). Trimming removed 6 bases at V and 9 bases at J, with 15 bases between. CDR3 size: 13 residues. As DNA, the CDR3 is TGTGCCAGCAGACTCGGCGTATCCCCTGAGCAGTTCTTC. It codes for CASRLGVSPEQFF.

The chain recombines TRBV7-2 with TRBJ2-7; 15 bases agree with TRBD2. Germline V gene data show CDR1 as SGHTA and CDR2 as FQGNSA. The V and J ends lost 5 bases and 7 bases, in that order; junction bases with no gene match: 3. The CDR3 runs 14 residues. Written as DNA, the CDR3 is TGTGCCAGCAGCCTAGGACTAGCGGGAGGGGAGCAGTACTTC. Its translation: CASSLGLAGGEQYF.

This sequence joins TRBV7-9 and TRBJ2-3, with 7 bases that match TRBD1. V shed 5 bases and J 2 bases; nucleotides not matched to a gene: 7. The CDR3 contains 15 residues. The germline V gene encodes CDR1 SEHNR and CDR2 FQNEAQ (reference sequence). The CDR3 nucleotides are TGTGCCAGCAGCACGGACAGGCCCTACACAGATACGCAGTATTTT. Translation: CASSTDRPYTDTQYF.